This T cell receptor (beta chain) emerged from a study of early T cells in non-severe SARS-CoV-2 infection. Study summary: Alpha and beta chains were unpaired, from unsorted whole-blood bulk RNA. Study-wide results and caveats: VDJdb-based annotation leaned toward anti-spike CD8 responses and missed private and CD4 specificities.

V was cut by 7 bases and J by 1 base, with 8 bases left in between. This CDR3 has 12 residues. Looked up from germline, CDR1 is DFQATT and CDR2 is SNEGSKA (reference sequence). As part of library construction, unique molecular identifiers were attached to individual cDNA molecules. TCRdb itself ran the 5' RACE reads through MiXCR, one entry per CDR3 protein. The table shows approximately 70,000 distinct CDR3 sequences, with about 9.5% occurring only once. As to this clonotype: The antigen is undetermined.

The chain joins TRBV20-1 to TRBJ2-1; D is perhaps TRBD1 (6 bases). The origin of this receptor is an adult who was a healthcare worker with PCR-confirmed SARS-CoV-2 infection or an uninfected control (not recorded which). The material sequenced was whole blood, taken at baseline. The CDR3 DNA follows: TGCAGTGAACAGGGATCCTACAATGAGCAGTTCTTC. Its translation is CSEQGSYNEQFF.